The 8 T cell receptor beta chains reported below all come from one sample, sequenced in a study of identical twins. MiXCR was run by TCRdb on the 5' RACE reads, yielding one entry per CDR3 protein. The sample lists about 450,000 distinct CDR3 sequences, around a sixth seen once, with around 10% in the top ten. The sequenced sample was naive T cells sorted from blood. The receptors stem from a man aged 50 or older in good health.

Points on this clonotype: A clone one base away is much larger, so this may be a read error. Given the absence of the conserved phenylalanine or tryptophan at the CDR3 end, a read error is likely. The chain carries TRBV5-1 and TRBJ2-5; the D gene is possibly TRBD2 (6 bases). Trimming left V 4 bases short and J 5 bases short, with 15 bases between. CDR1 and CDR2 from the germline V gene are SGHRS and YFSETQ. This CDR3 region has 14 residues. In DNA, the CDR3 is TGCGCCAGCAGCCGCGTCGGGGGAGACGAGACCCAGTACTAC. Its translation is CASSRVGGDETQYY.

A few counts support this clonotype. The chain is built from TRBV7-9 and TRBJ1-1, with unresolved D. The CDR3 is made up of 12 amino acids. V lost 5 bases to trimming and J lost 2 bases, with 6 bases between them. The germline CDR1 and CDR2 sequences are SEHNR and FQNEAQ (reference sequence). CDR3 in DNA: TGTGCCAGCAGCCAGGATAACACTGAAGCTTTCTTT. Protein product: CASSQDNTEAFF.

This clonotype was recorded a few times. The rearrangement links TRBV20-1 to TRBJ1-1; D not certain. V was clipped by 6 bases and J by 0 bases, with 11 bases between them. Germline V lookup: CDR1 DFQATT, CDR2 SNEGSKA (reference sequence). The CDR3 consists of 13 residues. The CDR3 loop reads CSAKASLNTEAFF. Here the CDR3 DNA reads TGCAGTGCCAAGGCGTCCTTGAACACTGAAGCTTTCTTT.

In its sample, this clonotype was seen a few times. J is TRBJ2-5 and V is TRBV5-5; a weak D match, TRBD1 (6 bases). The CDR3 has 15 residues. The germline CDR1 and CDR2 sequences are SGHKS and YYEKEE (reference sequence). V lost 3 bases, J lost 2 bases, and 14 bases lay in between. Written as DNA, the CDR3 is TGTGCCAGCAGCTGGCCCAGGACAGCACAAGAGACCCAGTACTTC. Translation: CASSWPRTAQETQYF.

The CDR3 DNA is TGCGCCAGCAGCCAAGATCGCAGGGAGTTTGGTTCCTACGAGCAGTACTTC. It specifies CASSQDRREFGSYEQYF. V is TRBV4-3 and J is TRBJ2-7, with D perhaps assigned TRBD1 or TRBD2 (5 bases each). The length of the CDR3 is 17 residues. V lost 0 bases and J lost 1, with 16 bases in between. The V gene's germline CDR1 is LGHNA and CDR2 YSLEER.

This clonotype appeared many times. This chain links TRBV12-5 with TRBJ2-6, with D hard to call. The germline V gene has CDR1 LGHNT and CDR2 FRNRAP. The CDR3 spans 13 residues. Trimming shortened V by 3 bases and J by 4 bases, and 4 bases separated the two germline ends. The CDR3 sequence is CASGLSGANVLTF. The CDR3, as DNA: TGTGCTAGTGGTTTATCCGGGGCCAACGTCCTGACTTTC.

This chain uses TRBV12-3 or TRBV12-4 with TRBJ1-1; no clear D. The CDR3 is made up of 12 amino acids. Trimming left V 0 bases short and J 6 bases short, with 5 bases between. The DNA of the CDR3 is TGTGCCAGCAGTTTAGCGACGGCTGAAGCTTTCTTT. Its translation is CASSLATAEAFF.

The rearrangement links TRBV20-1 to TRBJ2-7, with D perhaps matching TRBD1 or TRBD2 (5 bases each). The CDR3 extends over 13 amino acids. CDR1 and CDR2 (germline): DFQATT, SNEGSKA (reference sequence). The germline V and J ends were trimmed by 4 bases and 8 bases, with 18 bases remaining between them. The CDR3 DNA sequence: TGCAGTGCTACTCGGGACGGCCGGAATAAGCAGTACTTC. Encoded protein: CSATRDGRNKQYF.